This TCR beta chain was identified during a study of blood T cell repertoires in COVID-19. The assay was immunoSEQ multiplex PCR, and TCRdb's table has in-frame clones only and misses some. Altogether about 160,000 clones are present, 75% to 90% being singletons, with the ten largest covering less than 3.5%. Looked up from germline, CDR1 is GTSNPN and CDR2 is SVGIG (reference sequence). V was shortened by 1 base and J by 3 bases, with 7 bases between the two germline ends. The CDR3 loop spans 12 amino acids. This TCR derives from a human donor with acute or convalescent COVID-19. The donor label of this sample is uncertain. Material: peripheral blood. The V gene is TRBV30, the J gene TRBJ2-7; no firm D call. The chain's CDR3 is CAWSARYYEQYF. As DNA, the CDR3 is TGTGCCTGGAGTGCCAGGTACTACGAGCAGTACTTC.